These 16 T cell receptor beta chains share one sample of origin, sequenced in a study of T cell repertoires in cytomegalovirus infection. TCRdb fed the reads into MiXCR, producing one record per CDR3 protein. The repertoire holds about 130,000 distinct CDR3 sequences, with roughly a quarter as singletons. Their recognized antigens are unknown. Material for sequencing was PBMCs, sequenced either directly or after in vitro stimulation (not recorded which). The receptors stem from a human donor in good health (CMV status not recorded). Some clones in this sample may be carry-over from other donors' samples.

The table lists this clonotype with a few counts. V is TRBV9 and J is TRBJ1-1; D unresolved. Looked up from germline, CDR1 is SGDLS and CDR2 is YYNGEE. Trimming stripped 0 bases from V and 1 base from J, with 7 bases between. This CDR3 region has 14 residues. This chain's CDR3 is CASSVAAQNTEAFF. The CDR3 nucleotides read TGTGCCAGCAGCGTAGCTGCGCAGAACACTGAAGCTTTCTTT.

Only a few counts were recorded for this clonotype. The CDR3 region is CAGRSSGANVLTF. The DNA of the CDR3 is TGTGCCGGACGTAGCTCTGGGGCCAACGTCCTGACTTTC. The rearrangement joins TRBV6-2 or TRBV6-3 to TRBJ2-6; D gene ambiguous. CDR3 length: 13 amino acids. Germline lookup yields CDR1 MNHEY and CDR2 SVGEGT. Deletions cut 11 bases from V and 0 bases from J, with 8 bases between.

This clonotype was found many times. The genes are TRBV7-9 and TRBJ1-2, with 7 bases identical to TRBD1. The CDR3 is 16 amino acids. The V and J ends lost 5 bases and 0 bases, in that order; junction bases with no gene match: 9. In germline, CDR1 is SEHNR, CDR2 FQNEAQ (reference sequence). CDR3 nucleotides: TGTGCCAGCAGCACCAACAGGGGAAGCGCTAACTATGGCTACACCTTC. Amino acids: CASSTNRGSANYGYTF.

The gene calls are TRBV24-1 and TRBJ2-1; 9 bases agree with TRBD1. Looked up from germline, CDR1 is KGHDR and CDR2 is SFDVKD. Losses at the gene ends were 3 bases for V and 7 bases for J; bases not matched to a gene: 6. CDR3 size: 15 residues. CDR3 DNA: TGTGCCACCAGTGATGCACAGGGGGCTGGAAATGAGCAGTTCTTC. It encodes CATSDAQGAGNEQFF.

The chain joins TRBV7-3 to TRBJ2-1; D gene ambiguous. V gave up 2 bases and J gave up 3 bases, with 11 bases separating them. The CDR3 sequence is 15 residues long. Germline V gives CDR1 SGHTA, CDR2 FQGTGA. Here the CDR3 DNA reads TGTGCCAGCAGCTTAGGTTTTAGTGACTACAATGAGCAGTTCTTC. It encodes CASSLGFSDYNEQFF.

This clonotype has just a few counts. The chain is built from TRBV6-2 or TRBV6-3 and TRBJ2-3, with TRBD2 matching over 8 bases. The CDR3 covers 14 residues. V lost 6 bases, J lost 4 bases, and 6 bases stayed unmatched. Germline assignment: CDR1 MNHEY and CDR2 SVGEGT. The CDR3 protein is CASRRAGEADTQYF. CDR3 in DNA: TGTGCCAGCAGGAGAGCGGGAGAAGCAGATACGCAGTATTTT.

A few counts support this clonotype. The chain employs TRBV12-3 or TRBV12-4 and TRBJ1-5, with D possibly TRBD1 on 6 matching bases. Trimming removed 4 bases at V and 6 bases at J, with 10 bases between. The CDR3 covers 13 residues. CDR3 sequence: CASSSTGSQPQHF. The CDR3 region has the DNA TGTGCCAGCAGTTCAACAGGGAGTCAGCCCCAGCATTTT.

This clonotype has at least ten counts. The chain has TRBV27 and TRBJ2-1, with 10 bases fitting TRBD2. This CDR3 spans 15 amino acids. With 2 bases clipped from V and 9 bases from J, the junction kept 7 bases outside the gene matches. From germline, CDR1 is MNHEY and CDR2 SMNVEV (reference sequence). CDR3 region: CASSLLAGDGGEQFF. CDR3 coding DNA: TGTGCCAGCAGTTTACTAGCGGGAGATGGGGGTGAGCAGTTCTTC.

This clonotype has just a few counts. The CDR3 reads CSARDSSSYNSPLHF. For the CDR3, the DNA is TGCAGTGCTAGAGACAGCAGCTCCTATAATTCACCCCTCCACTTT. The chain recombines TRBV20-1 with TRBJ1-6; D gene ambiguous. Germline assignment: CDR1 DFQATT and CDR2 SNEGSKA (reference sequence). V was cut by 0 bases and J by 0 bases, with 6 bases left in between. The CDR3 extends over 15 amino acids.

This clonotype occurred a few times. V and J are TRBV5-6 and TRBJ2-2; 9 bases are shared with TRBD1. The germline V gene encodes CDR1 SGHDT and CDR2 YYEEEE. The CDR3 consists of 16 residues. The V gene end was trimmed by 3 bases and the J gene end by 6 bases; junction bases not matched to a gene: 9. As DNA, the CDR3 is TGTGCCAGCAGCTGGAAGGACAGGGGATCGGCCGGGGAGCTGTTTTTT. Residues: CASSWKDRGSAGELFF.

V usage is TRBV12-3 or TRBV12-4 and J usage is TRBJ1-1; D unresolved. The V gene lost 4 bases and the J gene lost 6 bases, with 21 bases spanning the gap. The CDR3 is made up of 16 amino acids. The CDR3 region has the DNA TGTGCCAGCAGTTGGAATGGCGGGGTCCCTAAGGCTGAAGCTTTCTTT. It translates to CASSWNGGVPKAEAFF.

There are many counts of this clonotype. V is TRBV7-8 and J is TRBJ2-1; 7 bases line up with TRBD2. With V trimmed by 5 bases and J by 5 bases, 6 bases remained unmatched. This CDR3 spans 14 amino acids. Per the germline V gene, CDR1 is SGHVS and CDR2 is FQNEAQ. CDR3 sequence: CASSPGLPNNEQFF. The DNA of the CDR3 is TGTGCCAGCAGCCCGGGACTACCTAACAATGAGCAGTTCTTC.

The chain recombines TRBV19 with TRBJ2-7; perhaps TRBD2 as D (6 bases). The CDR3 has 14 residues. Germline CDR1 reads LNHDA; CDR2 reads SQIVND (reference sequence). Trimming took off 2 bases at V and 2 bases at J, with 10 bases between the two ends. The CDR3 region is CASSINSGAYEQYF. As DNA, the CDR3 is TGTGCCAGTAGTATAAATAGCGGAGCCTACGAGCAGTACTTC. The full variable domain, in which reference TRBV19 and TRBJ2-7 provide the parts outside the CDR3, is DGGITQSPKYLFRKEGQNVTLSCEQNLNHDAMYWYRQDPGQGLRLIYYSQIVNDFQKGDIAEGYSVSREKKESFPLTVTSAQKNPTAFYLCASSINSGAYEQYFGPGTRLTVT.

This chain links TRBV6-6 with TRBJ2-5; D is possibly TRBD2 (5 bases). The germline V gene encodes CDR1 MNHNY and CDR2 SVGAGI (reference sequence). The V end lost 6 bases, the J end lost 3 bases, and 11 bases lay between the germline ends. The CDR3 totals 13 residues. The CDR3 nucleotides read TGTGCCAGCAGCCCCCCAGCGGAAGAGACCCAGTACTTC. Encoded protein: CASSPPAEETQYF.

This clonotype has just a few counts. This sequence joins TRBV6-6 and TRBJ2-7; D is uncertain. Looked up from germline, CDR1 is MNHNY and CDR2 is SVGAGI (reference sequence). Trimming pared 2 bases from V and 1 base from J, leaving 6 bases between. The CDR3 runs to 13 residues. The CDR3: CASSYDASYEQYV. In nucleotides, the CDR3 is TGTGCCAGCAGTTACGACGCATCCTACGAGCAGTACGTC.

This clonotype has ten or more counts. The CDR3: CASSPSFGSGAGANVLTF. The CDR3 DNA follows: TGTGCCAGCAGCCCTTCCTTCGGGTCGGGGGCTGGGGCCAACGTCCTGACTTTC. V gene TRBV7-9 combines with J gene TRBJ2-6, with a possible D match to TRBD2 (6 bases). The V gene lost 5 bases and the J gene lost 2 bases, with 19 bases spanning the gap. The CDR3 length is 18 residues. CDR1 is SEHNR, CDR2 FQNEAQ, per germline (reference sequence).